This passage covers 19 T cell receptor beta chains from one sample sequenced in a study of T cells in Graves' hyperthyroidism and ophthalmopathy. Using RNA transcripts as the source, TCR beta CDR3 regions were amplified. Researchers ran a first-round RT-PCR on the TCR CDR3 using the HTBI primer set. Using its own MiXCR run on the multiplex PCR reads, TCRdb lists one record per CDR3 protein. Of 550,000 to 600,000 distinct CDR3 sequences listed, 16% are singletons. Sequenced: blood. The origin of the receptors is a woman between 18 and 29 years old with Graves' hyperthyroidism.

The chain has TRBV19 and TRBJ1-1; unclear D gene. The CDR3 runs 12 residues. The germline gives CDR1 LNHDA, CDR2 SQIVND (reference sequence). The ends were cut back, 5 bases at V and 10 bases at J, with 14 bases in the middle. The CDR3: CASSPASRRAFF. CDR3 sequence (DNA): TGTGCCAGTAGTCCGGCGTCGAGGAGAGCTTTCTTT.

This clonotype was counted ten times or more. The gene calls are TRBV7-9 and TRBJ1-1; D call uncertain. Trimming took off 5 bases at V and 3 bases at J, with 7 bases between the two ends. Germline V gives CDR1 SEHNR, CDR2 FQNEAQ (reference sequence). The CDR3 is 12 amino acids. CDR3 protein: CASSADYTEAFF. As DNA, the CDR3 is TGTGCCAGCAGCGCTGATTACACTGAAGCTTTCTTT.

This clonotype was seen many times. V and J are TRBV12-3 or TRBV12-4 and TRBJ2-5, with D uncertain. There are 15 residues in the CDR3. V lost 9 bases and J lost 2, with 19 bases in between. The CDR3 spells CASNDRVKGQETQYF. CDR3 coding DNA: TGTGCCAGTAACGACCGGGTCAAAGGGCAAGAGACCCAGTACTTC.

The chain couples TRBV30 to TRBJ2-5; D uncertain. The CDR3 runs 14 residues. The germline CDR1 and CDR2 sequences are GTSNPN and SVGIG (reference sequence). V was trimmed by 0 bases and J by 5 bases, leaving 13 bases between them. CDR3 in amino acids: CAWSVLSTAETQYF. CDR3 coding DNA: TGTGCCTGGAGTGTTCTGAGCACGGCGGAGACCCAGTACTTC.

This clonotype was counted a few times. The V gene is TRBV10-3, the J gene TRBJ1-1, with 9 bases lining up with TRBD1. CDR3 length equals 15 residues. Trimming cost V 6 bases and J 2 bases; bases outside gene matches: 7. CDR1 is ENHRY, CDR2 SYGVKD, per germline. As DNA, the CDR3 is TGTGCCATCAGGGGGACAGGGCTATTTAACACTGAAGCTTTCTTT. Its translation: CAIRGTGLFNTEAFF.

The chain combines TRBV5-1 with TRBJ2-1; D may be TRBD1 or TRBD2 (5 bases each). Germline V gene sequence: CDR1 SGHRS, CDR2 YFSETQ. The CDR3 totals 15 residues. V was pared by 4 bases and J by 7 bases, with 18 bases between. The CDR3 DNA is TGCGCCAGCAGCAGACGGGAAGGGGCATGGAATGAGCAGTTCTTC. It encodes CASSRREGAWNEQFF. Filled out from reference TRBV5-1 and TRBJ2-1, the complete variable domain reads KAGVTQTPRYLIKTRGQQVTLSCSPISGHRSVSWYQQTPGQGLQFLFEYFSETQRNKGNFPGRFSGRQFSNSRSEMNVSTLELGDSALYLCASSRREGAWNEQFFGPGTRLTVL.

In its sample, this clonotype was seen many times. The chain uses TRBV11-1 and TRBJ2-1; TRBD2 aligns across 7 bases. Germline-derived CDR1 and CDR2 are SGHAT and FQDESV (reference sequence). V shed 3 bases, J shed 9 bases, and the junction held 14 bases outside the gene matches. CDR3 length: 16 amino acids. For the CDR3, the DNA is TGTGCCAGCAGCTTCAATTTCGCGGGAGTTTATGGTGAGCAGTTCTTC. Its translation is CASSFNFAGVYGEQFF.

The chain is built from TRBV12-5 and TRBJ2-1, with D possibly being TRBD1 (6 bases). The CDR3 runs to 14 residues. The V gene's germline CDR1 is LGHNT and CDR2 FRNRAP. V lost 2 bases and J lost 8, with 13 bases in between. The CDR3 nucleotides read TGTGCTAGTGGTTTGATACAGGGAGTCGATGAGCAGTTCTTC. As protein: CASGLIQGVDEQFF.

This clonotype was recorded a few times. The V gene is TRBV7-2, the J gene TRBJ2-4, with D hard to call. Trimming shortened V by 1 base and J by 2 bases, and 9 bases separated the two germline ends. The CDR3 sequence is 15 residues long. Germline CDR1 SGHTA, CDR2 FQGNSA. Here the CDR3 DNA reads TGTGCCAGCAGCTTAGAAGGGCTATCCAAAAACATTCAGTACTTC. Its protein product is CASSLEGLSKNIQYF.

In this sample, this clonotype turned up many times. The chain has TRBV6-1 and TRBJ2-3, with a tentative D call TRBD1 (6 bases). Deletions cut 5 bases from V and 3 bases from J, with 15 bases between. The germline V gene has CDR1 MNHNS and CDR2 SASEGT. This CDR3 has 15 residues. The CDR3 bases are TGTGCCAGCAGTTACGGGGACACAGGGACAGATACGCAGTATTTT. This sequence encodes CASSYGDTGTDTQYF.

This clonotype was seen repeatedly, ten times or more. This rearrangement joins TRBV6-1 to TRBJ2-3; a weak D match, TRBD2 (6 bases). The CDR3 extends over 16 amino acids. V was pared by 4 bases and J by 1 base, with 15 bases between. The germline gives CDR1 MNHNS, CDR2 SASEGT. This chain's CDR3 is CASSGPGGVGTDTQYF. The DNA of the CDR3 is TGTGCCAGCAGTGGACCCGGGGGAGTGGGCACAGATACGCAGTATTTT.

In its sample, this clonotype was seen many times. V is TRBV7-2 and J is TRBJ2-7; TRBD2 agrees at 8 bases. From germline, CDR1 is SGHTA and CDR2 FQGNSA. The CDR3 extends over 15 amino acids. V trimming: 5 bases; J trimming: 2 bases; junction bases outside the gene matches: 8. CDR3 DNA sequence: TGTGCCAGCAGCCCAGACAGCGGGAGACCCTACGAGCAGTACTTC. Residues: CASSPDSGRPYEQYF. The full variable domain, in which reference TRBV7-2 and TRBJ2-7 provide the parts outside the CDR3, is GAGVSQSPSNKVTEKGKDVELRCDPISGHTALYWYRQSLGQGLEFLIYFQGNSAPDKSGLPSDRFSAERTGGSVSTLTIQRTQQEDSAVYLCASSPDSGRPYEQYFGPGTRLTVT.

This clonotype was detected a few times. The V call is TRBV18, the J call TRBJ1-2; maybe TRBD1 (5 bases). Germline V CDR1 and CDR2: KGHSH, LQKENI. This CDR3 has 13 residues. The V end lost 4 bases, the J end lost 10 bases, and 16 bases lay between the germline ends. CDR3 DNA sequence: TGTGCCAGCTCACTAAAGGACGGAGGGGACTACACCTTC. It translates to CASSLKDGGDYTF. Based on the CDR3 plus reference TRBV18 and TRBJ1-2, the full variable domain is NAGVMQNPRHLVRRRGQEARLRCSPMKGHSHVYWYRQLPEEGLKFMVYLQKENIIDESGMPKERFSAEFPKEGPSILRIQQVVRGDSAAYFCASSLKDGGDYTFGSGTRLTVV.

As regards this clonotype: The junction does not match germline at one end; this may be a read error. The chain has TRBV5-1 and TRBJ2-2, with D perhaps TRBD2 (5 bases). Per the germline V gene, CDR1 is SGHRS and CDR2 is YFSETQ. CDR3 length: 16 amino acids. As DNA, the CDR3 is TGCGCCAGCAGCTTGTCTGTTAGCGCGAACACCGGGGAGCAGTTTTTT. The encoded protein is CASSLSVSANTGEQFF. The whole variable domain, filled in from reference TRBV5-1 and TRBJ2-2, reads KAGVTQTPRYLIKTRGQQVTLSCSPISGHRSVSWYQQTPGQGLQFLFEYFSETQRNKGNFPGRFSGRQFSNSRSEMNVSTLELGDSALYLCASSLSVSANTGEQFFGEGSRLTVL.

This clonotype has a count of ten or more. V and J are TRBV7-2 and TRBJ1-1; no definite D call. The CDR3 is made up of 12 amino acids. Germline CDR1 reads SGHTA; CDR2 reads FQGNSA. V was pared by 2 bases and J by 5 bases, with 6 bases between. This CDR3 reads CASSLIRTEAFF. CDR3 nucleotides: TGTGCCAGCAGCTTAATCAGGACTGAAGCTTTCTTT.

The chain uses TRBV7-2 and TRBJ2-1; 16 bases fit TRBD2. Germline CDR1 and CDR2: SGHTA and FQGNSA. The CDR3 has 20 residues. V lost 4 bases to trimming and J lost 3 bases; unmatched junction nucleotides: 12. The DNA for the CDR3 is TGTGCCAGCAGCTCCCCAAGTGGGACTAGCGGGAGGGGTAACTACAATGAGCAGTTCTTC. It translates to CASSSPSGTSGRGNYNEQFF.

This clonotype was counted many times. This rearrangement joins TRBV29-1 to TRBJ2-5; 10 bases line up with TRBD1. CDR1 is SQVTM and CDR2 is ANQGSEA in the germline V gene. The CDR3 loop spans 14 amino acids. J was trimmed by 4 bases and V by 6 bases; bases with no gene match: 8. This CDR3 reads CSVYDRGQGETQYF. CDR3 coding DNA: TGCAGCGTATATGACAGGGGGCAGGGAGAGACCCAGTACTTC.

The gene calls are TRBV2 and TRBJ2-3; D tentatively reads TRBD1 or TRBD2 (6 bases each). The CDR3 covers 18 residues. Germline V gene lookup returns CDR1 SNHLY and CDR2 FYNNEI. The V end was cut by 6 bases, the J end by 0 bases, with 22 bases between. CDR3 sequence: CASSPVPHTGTSTDTQYF. CDR3 DNA sequence: TGTGCCAGCAGCCCCGTCCCACACACAGGGACTAGCACAGATACGCAGTATTTT.

This clonotype was observed at least ten times. This chain's CDR3 is CASSTSIGGGGAGANVLTF. CDR3 DNA sequence: TGCGCCAGCAGCACTTCGATTGGAGGGGGTGGCGCTGGGGCCAACGTCCTGACTTTC. The V and J genes are TRBV5-1 and TRBJ2-6, with D perhaps given as TRBD1 or TRBD2 (6 bases each). V was pared by 4 bases and J by 2 bases, with 22 bases between. The germline CDR1 and CDR2 sequences are SGHRS and YFSETQ. This CDR3 is built from 19 residues.